The TCR beta chain described here comes from a study of T cells in Graves' hyperthyroidism and ophthalmopathy. Points from the study as a whole: Ophthalmopathy could be told apart from stable hyperthyroidism with a 13 V-J model.

It was RNA transcripts that yielded the amplified TCR beta CDR3 regions. TCR CDR3 regions were first amplified by RT-PCR with HTBI primers. TCRdb reprocessed the multiplex PCR reads with MiXCR, giving one entry per CDR3 protein. The table shows around 380,000 distinct CDR3 sequences, with about 14% occurring only once. With regard to this clonotype: No antigen is known for it.

The sequence came from a man aged 25 to 40 with Graves' hyperthyroidism that later progressed to Graves' ophthalmopathy. The sample taken for sequencing was blood.

CDR3 residues: CASSPNLRRTNEKLFF. CDR3 in DNA: TGCGCCAGCAGCCCGAACCTTAGGAGGACTAATGAAAAACTGTTTTTT. V usage is TRBV4-1 and J usage is TRBJ1-4; no firm D call. CDR1 MGHRA and CDR2 YSYEKL come from the germline V gene. Trimming stripped 4 bases from V and 2 bases from J, with 14 bases between. CDR3 length equals 16 residues.